This is a list of T cell receptor beta chains from one sample in a study of post-analysis software for immune sequencing data. In TCRdb, the PCR reads were re-called with MiXCR into one record per CDR3 protein. This sample yields about 200,000 distinct CDR3 sequences, of which over 25% are seen a single time; roughly 3.4% belongs to the top ten. Sequenced: blood. These receptors all stem from a girl aged 2-17 years with multiple sclerosis. CDR3s include the opening cysteine and the closing phenylalanine or tryptophan. Fields, in order: CDR3 DNA, CDR3 protein, clone size, CDR3 length, V gene, D gene, J gene. The D gene is left open where the match is weak. Part of the rows lack a size; the others show once, few, many or a class for expanded clones.

CDR3 DNA: TGCAGTGCTAGAACAGGGGACTCTGGAAACACCATATATTTT; CDR3 protein: CSARTGDSGNTIYF; clone size: -; CDR3 length: 14; V gene: TRBV20-1; D gene: TRBD1; J gene: TRBJ1-3
CDR3 DNA: TGTGCCAGCAGCTTAGTGTCGTCGGGGGACGGGGCCACTGAAGCTTTCTTT; CDR3 protein: CASSLVSSGDGATEAFF; clone size: -; CDR3 length: 17; V gene: TRBV7-6; D gene: -; J gene: TRBJ1-1
CDR3 DNA: TGCGCCAGCAGCCTGGCGGGGGGAGAAGATACGCAGTATTTT; CDR3 protein: CASSLAGGEDTQYF; clone size: few; CDR3 length: 14; V gene: TRBV5-1; D gene: TRBD2; J gene: TRBJ2-3
CDR3 DNA: TGTGCCAGCAGCGGGTCCGGGGTCCCGACAGATACGCAGTATTTT; CDR3 protein: CASSGSGVPTDTQYF; clone size: -; CDR3 length: 15; V gene: TRBV7-8; D gene: -; J gene: TRBJ2-3
CDR3 DNA: TGTGCCAGCCTACCGGGACAGGGCCCCTACGAGCAGTACTTC; CDR3 protein: CASLPGQGPYEQYF; clone size: many; CDR3 length: 14; V gene: TRBV12-3/TRBV12-4; D gene: TRBD1; J gene: TRBJ2-7
CDR3 DNA: TGCGCCAGCACGCCGTCTTCAGCCAAAGACATTCAGTACTTC; CDR3 protein: CASTPSSAKDIQYF; clone size: few; CDR3 length: 14; V gene: TRBV5-1; D gene: -; J gene: TRBJ2-4
CDR3 DNA: TGTGCCAGCAGCTCCATGACCGGGACAGCCTACAATGAGCAGTACTTC; CDR3 protein: CASSSMTGTAYNEQYF; clone size: -; CDR3 length: 16; V gene: TRBV5-6; D gene: TRBD1; J gene: TRBJ2-7
CDR3 DNA: TGCGCCAGCAGCCCCCGGGTAGCGGAGTACAATGAGCAGTTCTTC; CDR3 protein: CASSPRVAEYNEQFF; clone size: -; CDR3 length: 15; V gene: TRBV5-1; D gene: -; J gene: TRBJ2-1
CDR3 DNA: TGTGCCAGCAGCTTGGACGTAGCCTACGAGCAGTACTTC; CDR3 protein: CASSLDVAYEQYF; clone size: many; CDR3 length: 13; V gene: TRBV5-5; D gene: -; J gene: TRBJ2-7
CDR3 DNA: TGTGCCAGCAGCGCACACGACAGGGGCGGCTACGAGCAGTACTTC; CDR3 protein: CASSAHDRGGYEQYF; clone size: few; CDR3 length: 15; V gene: TRBV9; D gene: TRBD1; J gene: TRBJ2-7
CDR3 DNA: TGTGCCAGCAGCGGGGGGACTAACTATGGCTACACCTTC; CDR3 protein: CASSGGTNYGYTF; clone size: -; CDR3 length: 13; V gene: TRBV9; D gene: -; J gene: TRBJ1-2
CDR3 DNA: TGCAGTGCTAGAGACTCGAAACAGTTCGGTGGCACTAAAGCTTTCTTT; CDR3 protein: CSARDSKQFGGTKAFF; clone size: -; CDR3 length: 16; V gene: TRBV20-1; D gene: -; J gene: TRBJ1-1
CDR3 DNA: TGTGCCAGCAGCCAAGGTAGCAATCAGCCCCAGCATTTT; CDR3 protein: CASSQGSNQPQHF; clone size: many; CDR3 length: 13; V gene: TRBV3-1; D gene: -; J gene: TRBJ1-5
CDR3 DNA: TGCAGTGCTAGGCTGGGGCAGCGTAATCAGCCCCAGCATTTT; CDR3 protein: CSARLGQRNQPQHF; clone size: -; CDR3 length: 14; V gene: TRBV20-1; D gene: -; J gene: TRBJ1-5
CDR3 DNA: TGCGCCAGCAGCAGAATGACAGGGCGAGAGACCCAGTACTTC; CDR3 protein: CASSRMTGRETQYF; clone size: many; CDR3 length: 14; V gene: TRBV5-1; D gene: TRBD1; J gene: TRBJ2-5
CDR3 DNA: TGTGCCAGCAGCCGCCTCTCCTACGAGCAGTACTTC; CDR3 protein: CASSRLSYEQYF; clone size: many; CDR3 length: 12; V gene: TRBV3-1; D gene: -; J gene: TRBJ2-7
CDR3 DNA: TGTGCCAGCAGTTTAAATCGAGCGGGAGGGTTGGGGGATACGCAGTATTTT; CDR3 protein: CASSLNRAGGLGDTQYF; clone size: -; CDR3 length: 17; V gene: TRBV28; D gene: TRBD2; J gene: TRBJ2-3
CDR3 DNA: TGCAGCGCTAATGTGCAGGGGGATACGCAGTATTTT; CDR3 protein: CSANVQGDTQYF; clone size: -; CDR3 length: 12; V gene: TRBV20-1; D gene: -; J gene: TRBJ2-3
CDR3 DNA: TGTGCCTGGAGTTCCCCGGGGACAGGGGTAAGAGAGCAGTACTTC; CDR3 protein: CAWSSPGTGVREQYF; clone size: -; CDR3 length: 15; V gene: TRBV30; D gene: TRBD1; J gene: TRBJ2-5
CDR3 DNA: TGTGCCAGCAGCCAAGAAGGCGTCTACGAGCAGTACTTC; CDR3 protein: CASSQEGVYEQYF; clone size: -; CDR3 length: 13; V gene: TRBV14; D gene: -; J gene: TRBJ2-7
CDR3 DNA: TGCGCCGGCAGCGGGACAGGGGCAAACACTGAAGCTTTCTTT; CDR3 protein: CAGSGTGANTEAFF; clone size: -; CDR3 length: 14; V gene: TRBV5-1; D gene: TRBD1; J gene: TRBJ1-1
CDR3 DNA: TGTGCCAGCAGTTTAGACCAGGGATCCAATCAGCCCCAGCATTTT; CDR3 protein: CASSLDQGSNQPQHF; clone size: -; CDR3 length: 15; V gene: TRBV12-3/TRBV12-4; D gene: -; J gene: TRBJ1-5
CDR3 DNA: TGTGCCAGCGGCAGAACAGGGCACCTTAAGAGCGGGCAGTTCTTC; CDR3 protein: CASGRTGHLKSGQFF; clone size: -; CDR3 length: 15; V gene: TRBV7-9; D gene: -; J gene: TRBJ2-1
CDR3 DNA: TGCGCCAGCAGCTTACAGAGCCCAACTAATGAAAAACTGTTTTTT; CDR3 protein: CASSLQSPTNEKLFF; clone size: few; CDR3 length: 15; V gene: TRBV5-1; D gene: -; J gene: TRBJ1-4
CDR3 DNA: TGTGCCAGCAGGGAGGGCGCGGGCACTGAAGCTTTCTTT; CDR3 protein: CASREGAGTEAFF; clone size: few; CDR3 length: 13; V gene: TRBV27; D gene: -; J gene: TRBJ1-1
CDR3 DNA: TGTGCCAGCAGCTCCACAGGGGGGAGAGGCTACACCTTC; CDR3 protein: CASSSTGGRGYTF; clone size: -; CDR3 length: 13; V gene: TRBV11-2; D gene: TRBD1; J gene: TRBJ1-2
CDR3 DNA: TGTGCCAGCATATCAGGAACCTACGAGCAGTACTTC; CDR3 protein: CASISGTYEQYF; clone size: many; CDR3 length: 12; V gene: TRBV28; D gene: -; J gene: TRBJ2-7
CDR3 DNA: TGTGCCAGCAGGGGCGGGACAGGGGGCAGTGAGCCCCAGCATTTT; CDR3 protein: CASRGGTGGSEPQHF; clone size: -; CDR3 length: 15; V gene: TRBV6-2/TRBV6-3; D gene: TRBD1; J gene: TRBJ1-5
CDR3 DNA: TGTGCCATCAGTGAGTCGGGCAGGGGAATCAGCTACGAGCAGTACTTC; CDR3 protein: CAISESGRGISYEQYF; clone size: many; CDR3 length: 16; V gene: TRBV10-3; D gene: -; J gene: TRBJ2-7
CDR3 DNA: TGTGCCAGCTCAGCGAATGGTTACACTGAAGCTTTCTTT; CDR3 protein: CASSANGYTEAFF; clone size: once; CDR3 length: 13; V gene: TRBV18; D gene: -; J gene: TRBJ1-1
CDR3 DNA: TGCGCCAGCAGCTTGGCGGCCAGGGGCTCCTACAATGAGCAGTTCTTC; CDR3 protein: CASSLAARGSYNEQFF; clone size: -; CDR3 length: 16; V gene: TRBV5-1; D gene: -; J gene: TRBJ2-1
CDR3 DNA: TGTGCCAGCAGTTATGAGGCAGGGGAATCCTACGAGCAGTACTTC; CDR3 protein: CASSYEAGESYEQYF; clone size: many; CDR3 length: 15; V gene: TRBV6-5; D gene: -; J gene: TRBJ2-7
CDR3 DNA: TGTGCCAGCAGCTTAGGTTCGGCTGGGACTCTGATCGGGCAGTTCTTC; CDR3 protein: CASSLGSAGTLIGQFF; clone size: many; CDR3 length: 16; V gene: TRBV7-8; D gene: -; J gene: TRBJ2-1
CDR3 DNA: TGTGCCAGCAGCAAGCCGGGGACAGGGAGCTACATTCAGTACTTC; CDR3 protein: CASSKPGTGSYIQYF; clone size: few; CDR3 length: 15; V gene: TRBV28; D gene: TRBD1; J gene: TRBJ2-4
CDR3 DNA: TGCAGTGCTCGACAGGGGCCGAAGTACGAGCAGTACTTC; CDR3 protein: CSARQGPKYEQYF; clone size: few; CDR3 length: 13; V gene: TRBV20-1; D gene: TRBD1; J gene: TRBJ2-7
CDR3 DNA: TGTGCCAGCAGTTCCCCCCCTACTAGCGGGAGTTTCGAGCAGTACTTC; CDR3 protein: CASSSPPTSGSFEQYF; clone size: -; CDR3 length: 16; V gene: TRBV28; D gene: TRBD2; J gene: TRBJ2-7
CDR3 DNA: TGCGCCAGCAGCCATTGGGACCAGAAAAACATTCAGTACTTC; CDR3 protein: CASSHWDQKNIQYF; clone size: -; CDR3 length: 14; V gene: TRBV4-1; D gene: -; J gene: TRBJ2-4
CDR3 DNA: TGCAGCGTCTCCGGAACCGCCGAGCAGTACTTC; CDR3 protein: CSVSGTAEQYF; clone size: many; CDR3 length: 11; V gene: TRBV29-1; D gene: -; J gene: TRBJ2-7